The TCR beta chain described here comes from a study of T cells after yellow fever vaccination. Across the whole study: Where fractions had low cell numbers, libraries were prepared from them with the SMART-Seq v4 Ultra Low Input RNA kit. Study results and limitations: Post-booster repertoires again held most primary-vaccination clones (about 96% CD4, approximately 90% CD8). Researchers report a weaker secondary response that nonetheless peaked faster, day 5 versus 15.

Template switching with 5'RACE generated the TCR cDNA and added a universal primer site and UMIs. MiXCR, run by TCRdb on the 5' RACE reads, gives a single entry per CDR3 protein. The table includes 100,000 to 150,000 distinct CDR3 sequences, about 8.4% detected once. The V and J ends lost 7 bases and 4 bases, in that order; junction bases with no gene match: 10. The V gene's germline CDR1 is SEHNR and CDR2 FQNEAQ (reference sequence). The CDR3 sequence is 15 residues long. In the case of this clonotype: Its specificity is not known.

This clonotype originated in a man aged 18-30 years who received the YFV17D yellow fever vaccine. This sequence joins TRBV7-9 and TRBJ2-5; 9 bases map to TRBD2. The sample was CD8+ T cells sorted from PBMCs, taken on the day of the yellow fever booster vaccination. CDR3 coding DNA: TGTGCCAGCAACCAAGCGGGGGGAGTGGCAGAGACCCAGTACTTC. This encodes CASNQAGGVAETQYF.